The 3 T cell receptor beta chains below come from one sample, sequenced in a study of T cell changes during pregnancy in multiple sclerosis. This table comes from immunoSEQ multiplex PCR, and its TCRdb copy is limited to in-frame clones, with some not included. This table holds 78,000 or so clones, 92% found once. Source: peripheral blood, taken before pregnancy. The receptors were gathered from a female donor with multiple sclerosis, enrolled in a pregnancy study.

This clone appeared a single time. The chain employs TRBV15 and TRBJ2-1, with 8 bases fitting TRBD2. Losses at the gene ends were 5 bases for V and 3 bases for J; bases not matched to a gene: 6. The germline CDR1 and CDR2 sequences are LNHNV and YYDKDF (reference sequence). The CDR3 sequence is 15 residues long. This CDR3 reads CATSLETSGYNEQFF. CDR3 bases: TGTGCCACCAGCCTAGAAACTAGCGGCTACAATGAGCAGTTCTTC.

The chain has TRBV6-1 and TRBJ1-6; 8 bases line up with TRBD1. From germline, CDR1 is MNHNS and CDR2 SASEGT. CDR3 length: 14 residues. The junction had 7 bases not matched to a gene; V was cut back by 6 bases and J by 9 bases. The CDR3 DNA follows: TGTGCCAGCAGACCGGGACAGGAGACTTCACCCCTCCACTTT. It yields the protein CASRPGQETSPLHF.

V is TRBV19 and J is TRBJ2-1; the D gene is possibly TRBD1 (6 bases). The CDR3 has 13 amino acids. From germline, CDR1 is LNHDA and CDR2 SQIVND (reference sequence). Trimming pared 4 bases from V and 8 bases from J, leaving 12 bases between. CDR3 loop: CASSRGLGYEQFF. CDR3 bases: TGTGCCAGTAGTAGGGGGCTTGGGTATGAGCAGTTCTTC. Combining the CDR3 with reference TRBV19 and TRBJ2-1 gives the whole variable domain DGGITQSPKYLFRKEGQNVTLSCEQNLNHDAMYWYRQDPGQGLRLIYYSQIVNDFQKGDIAEGYSVSREKKESFPLTVTSAQKNPTAFYLCASSRGLGYEQFFGPGTRLTVL.